This T cell receptor (beta chain) stems from a study of T cell clonotyping in hematopoietic cell transplantation. Study-level information: Pretransplant recipient samples were taken after cytoreduction. Study outcomes and limitations: CD4 and CD8 repertoire contributions could not be separated without sorting. Recipient TCR diversity dropped after transplant; expanded clonotypes rose from day 30 to 180. Broader posttransplant TCR repertoire diversity was predicted by graft donor and pretransplant recipient Inverse Simpson Index values.

The time point was: recipient sample about 28 days before transplant, after cytoreduction. Germline lookup yields CDR1 SNHLY and CDR2 FYNNEI. Trimming stripped 6 bases from V and 3 bases from J, with 11 bases between. This CDR3 is 13 amino acids long. As for this clone: Its cognate antigen is unknown.

This table comes from immunoSEQ multiplex PCR, and its TCRdb copy is limited to in-frame clones, with some not included. Of 27,000 or so clones listed, around 70% are singletons. The sample consisted of peripheral blood mononuclear cells, taken before stem cell transplant. The chain combines TRBV2 with TRBJ1-1; D call uncertain. The sequence was obtained from a middle-aged man with myelodysplastic syndrome. Some clones in this sample may be carry-over from other donors' samples. CDR3 nucleotide sequence: TGTGCCAGCAGGGACTTCACGGACACTGAAGCTTTCTTT. As protein: CASRDFTDTEAFF.